This T cell receptor beta chain was captured by sequencing in a study of blood T cells in healthy people across ages. Primers used in a second PCR of about 6 to 11 cycles were a sample-barcoded 5' primer and a J-beta primer mix. TCRdb passed the 5' RACE reads through MiXCR, listing each CDR3 protein once. The sample lists more than 800,000 distinct CDR3 sequences, about 30% occurring once. The V and J ends lost 6 bases and 0 bases respectively, with 11 bases between them. Germline loops: CDR1 SGHAT, CDR2 FQNNGV. This CDR3 spans 14 amino acids. The sequence was collected from an elderly woman in good health. The material sequenced was blood. J is TRBJ1-1 and V is TRBV11-2; the D gene is possibly TRBD1 (6 bases). CDR3 in DNA: TGTGCCAGCAGAGAGTGGACAGTGAACACTGAAGCTTTCTTT. Protein sequence: CASREWTVNTEAFF. The full variable domain, its missing parts supplied by reference TRBV11-2 and TRBJ1-1, is EAGVAQSPRYKIIEKRQSVAFWCNPISGHATLYWYQQILGQGPKLLIQFQNNGVVDDSQLPKDRFSAERLKGVDSTLKIQPAKLEDSAVYLCASREWTVNTEAFFGQGTRLTVV.